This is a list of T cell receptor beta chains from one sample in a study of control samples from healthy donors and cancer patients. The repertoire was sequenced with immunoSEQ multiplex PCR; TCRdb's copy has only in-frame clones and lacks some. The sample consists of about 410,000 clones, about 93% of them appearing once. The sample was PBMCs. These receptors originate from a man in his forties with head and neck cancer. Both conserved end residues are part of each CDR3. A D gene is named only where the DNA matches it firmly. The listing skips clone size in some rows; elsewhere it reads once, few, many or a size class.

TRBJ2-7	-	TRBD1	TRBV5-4	TGTGCCAGCAGCTGGGGGACAGGGGGGTCCTACGAGCAGTACTTC	CASSWGTGGSYEQYF
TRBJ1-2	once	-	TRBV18	TGTGCCAGCGAGTCAACTAACTATGGCTACACCTTC	CASESTNYGYTF
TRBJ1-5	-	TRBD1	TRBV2	TGTGCCAGCAGTTGGACAGGTAGCAATCAGCCCCAGCATTTT	CASSWTGSNQPQHF
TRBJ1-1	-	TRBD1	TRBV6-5	TGTGCCACCAAGGCCGGGACAGAGAACACTGAAGCTTTCTTT	CATKAGTENTEAFF
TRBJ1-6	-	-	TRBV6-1	TGTGCCAGCAGTGAAGTCGGCAGGGGCTTGATTTCACCCCTCCACTTT	CASSEVGRGLISPLHF
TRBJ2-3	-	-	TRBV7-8	TGTGCCAGCAGACCCACTTGGACAGAGAGCACAGATACGCAGTATTTT	CASRPTWTESTDTQYF
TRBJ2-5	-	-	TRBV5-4	TGTGCCAGCAGCTGGATGGCTGAAGAGACCCAGTACTTC	CASSWMAEETQYF
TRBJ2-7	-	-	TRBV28	TGTGCCAGCAGAGACGACAGTACCTACGAGCAGTACTTC	CASRDDSTYEQYF
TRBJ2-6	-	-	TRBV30	TGTGCCTGGAGTGTAGGGCAGACTAGCTCTGGGGCCAACGTCCTGACTTTC	CAWSVGQTSSGANVLTF
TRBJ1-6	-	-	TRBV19	TGTGCCAGTAGTATTACATATAATTCACCCCTCCACTTT	CASSITYNSPLHF
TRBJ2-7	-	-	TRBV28	TGTGCCAGCAGTTACCTAGACGGGGGCTCCTACGAGCAGTACTTC	CASSYLDGGSYEQYF
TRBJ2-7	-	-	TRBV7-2	TGTGCCAGCAGCCTCCTGACGGAAATCTACGAGCAGTACTTC	CASSLLTEIYEQYF
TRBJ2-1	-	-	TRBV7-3	TGTGCCAGCAGCTTTGGGATTTCATACCCCAATGAGCAGTTCTTC	CASSFGISYPNEQFF
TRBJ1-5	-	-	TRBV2	TGTGCCAGCATGGATAGCAATCAGCCCCAGCATTTT	CASMDSNQPQHF
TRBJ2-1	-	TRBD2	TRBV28	TGTGCCAGCAGTTTGTCGGCGGGAGCGGGTGAGCAGTTCTTC	CASSLSAGAGEQFF
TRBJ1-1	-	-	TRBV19	TGTGCCAGTAGTCCCCGGGGACAAAAGAACACTGAAGCTTTCTTT	CASSPRGQKNTEAFF
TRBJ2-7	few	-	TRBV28	TGTGCCAGCAGTTTATCCGGCATATCCAGAAGCTCCTACGAGCAGTACTTC	CASSLSGISRSSYEQYF